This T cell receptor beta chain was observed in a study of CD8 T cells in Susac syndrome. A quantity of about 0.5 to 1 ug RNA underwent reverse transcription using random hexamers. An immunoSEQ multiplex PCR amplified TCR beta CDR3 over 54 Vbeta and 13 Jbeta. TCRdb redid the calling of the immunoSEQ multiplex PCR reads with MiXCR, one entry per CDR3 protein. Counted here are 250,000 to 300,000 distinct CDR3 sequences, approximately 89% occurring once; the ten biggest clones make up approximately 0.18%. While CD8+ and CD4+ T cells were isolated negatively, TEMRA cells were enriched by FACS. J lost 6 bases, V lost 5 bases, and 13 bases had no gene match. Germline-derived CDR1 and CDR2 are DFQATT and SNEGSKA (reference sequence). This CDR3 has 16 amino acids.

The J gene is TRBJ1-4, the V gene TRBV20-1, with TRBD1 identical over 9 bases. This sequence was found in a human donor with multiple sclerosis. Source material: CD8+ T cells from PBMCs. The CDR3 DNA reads TGCAGTGCTCATACCGGGACAGGGAGTTTTGATGAAAAACTGTTTTTT. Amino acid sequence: CSAHTGTGSFDEKLFF.